These 10 T cell receptor beta chains were sequenced from one sample in a study of blood T cell repertoires in COVID-19. Sequenced by immunoSEQ multiplex PCR; TCRdb stores in-frame clones only, minus some. The table lists 50,000 to 70,000 clones, about 75% of them singletons, with 51% in the top ten. Material for sequencing was PBMCs or T cells enriched from blood (not recorded which). The receptors derive from a woman aged 60 to 75 who had been exposed to COVID-19.

This rearrangement joins TRBV7-8 to TRBJ2-1; the D gene is possibly TRBD1 (5 bases). The V and J ends lost 1 base and 5 bases respectively, with 9 bases between them. The CDR3 sequence is 14 residues long. Germline V gene lookup returns CDR1 SGHVS and CDR2 FQNEAQ. The CDR3, as DNA: TGTGCCAGCAGCTTAGAGACAGCCAACAATGAGCAGTTCTTC. This gives the protein CASSLETANNEQFF.

This clone has a handful of counts. J is TRBJ1-2 and V is TRBV7-2; weak D call: TRBD1 (5 bases). This CDR3 is built from 15 residues. Germline loops: CDR1 SGHTA, CDR2 FQGNSA. Trimming pared 7 bases from V and 7 bases from J, leaving 22 bases between. CDR3 loop: CASTIIRRGKGGYTF. The CDR3 bases are TGTGCCAGCACTATAATACGGCGGGGGAAGGGTGGCTACACCTTC.

V is TRBV29-1 and J is TRBJ2-5, with TRBD2 identical over 8 bases. This CDR3 is built from 14 residues. V shed 6 bases and J 1 base; nucleotides not matched to a gene: 7. The germline V gene has CDR1 SQVTM and CDR2 ANQGSEA. CDR3 in amino acids: CSVRPTSGQETQYF. CDR3 DNA sequence: TGCAGCGTGAGGCCCACTAGCGGCCAAGAGACCCAGTACTTC. The full variable domain, rest sourced from reference TRBV29-1 and TRBJ2-5, is SAVISQKPSRDICQRGTSLTIQCQVDSQVTMMFWYRQQPGQSLTLIATANQGSEATYESGFVIDKFPISRPNLTFSTLTVSNMSPEDSSIYLCSVRPTSGQETQYFGPGTRLLVL.

This clone was counted once. The rearrangement links TRBV11-2 to TRBJ2-2; tentative D call: TRBD2 (5 bases). The CDR3 sequence is 15 residues long. Per germline, CDR1 SGHAT and CDR2 FQNNGV. Between the trimmed V and J ends, which lost 5 bases and 3 bases, there was a span of 13 bases. The chain's CDR3 is CASSLGVADTGELFF. The CDR3 DNA reads as TGTGCCAGCAGCCTGGGAGTGGCGGACACCGGGGAGCTGTTTTTT.

The CDR3 is CASSQVRQGYYGANVLTF. CDR3 sequence (DNA): TGTGCCAGCAGCCAAGTGAGACAGGGGTATTATGGGGCCAACGTCCTGACTTTC. This chain joins TRBV14 and TRBJ2-6; 8 bases are a match to TRBD1. The CDR3 length is 18 residues. Germline loops: CDR1 SGHDN, CDR2 FVKESK. Losses at the gene ends were 1 base for V and 3 bases for J; bases not matched to a gene: 8.

The genes are TRBV3-1 (or the pseudogene TRBV3-2) and TRBJ1-5; 8 nucleotides agree with TRBD1. The germline V gene encodes CDR1 LGHDT and CDR2 YNNKEL (reference sequence). The V segment lost 1 base and the J segment 6 bases; nucleotides outside the gene matches: 5. CDR3 size: 15 residues. CDR3 sequence (DNA): TGTGCCAGCAGCCAAGGAGCAGGGGGCGGTCAGCCCCAGCATTTT. Its translation: CASSQGAGGGQPQHF.

The chain links TRBV7-2 to TRBJ1-2; 9 bases agree with TRBD1. V shed 5 bases, J shed 4 bases, and the junction held 5 bases outside the gene matches. This CDR3 spans 14 amino acids. Germline V gives CDR1 SGHTA, CDR2 FQGNSA. CDR3 DNA sequence: TGTGCCAGCAGCCTAGAGGGACAGGGCTATGGCTACACCTTC. Residues: CASSLEGQGYGYTF.

This clone was picked up a small number of times. This chain uses TRBV7-9 with TRBJ1-2; the match to TRBD1 covers 9 bases. CDR1 and CDR2 (germline): SEHNR, FQNEAQ (reference sequence). J gave up 6 bases and V 7 bases, and 6 bases lay outside the gene matches. The CDR3 spans 13 residues. The CDR3 sequence is CASTTGGGNGYTF. DNA of the CDR3: TGTGCCAGCACTACAGGGGGCGGTAATGGCTACACCTTC.

The chain has TRBV2 and TRBJ2-1; 7 bases agree with TRBD1. Trimming cost V 7 bases and J 3 bases; bases outside gene matches: 6. Germline V gives CDR1 SNHLY, CDR2 FYNNEI. The CDR3 runs to 14 residues. This CDR3 is CASKAGGYYNEQFF. The CDR3 DNA sequence: TGTGCCAGCAAGGCAGGGGGTTACTACAATGAGCAGTTCTTC.

The rearrangement joins TRBV6-2 or TRBV6-3 to TRBJ1-1; no clear D gene. V lost 2 bases, J lost 6 bases, and 13 bases lay in between. Germline CDR1 and CDR2: MNHEY and SVGEGT. There are 14 residues in the CDR3. This CDR3 reads CASSYGLTNAEAFF. CDR3 sequence (DNA): TGTGCCAGCAGTTACGGGCTGACCAACGCTGAAGCTTTCTTT.